Shown below are 11 T cell receptor beta chains from a single sample sequenced in a study of OX40 agonist ivuxolimab in advanced cancers. The repertoire was sequenced with immunoSEQ multiplex PCR; TCRdb's copy has only in-frame clones and lacks some. The top ten hold approximately 10% of the sample, which has around 63,000 clones, more than 65% seen once. This specimen consisted of CD4+ or CD8+ T cells sorted from blood, obtained in a trial of the OX40 agonist ivuxolimab. These TCRs come from an adult with an advanced solid tumor such as melanoma, head and neck, liver or kidney cancer.

The V and J genes are TRBV19 and TRBJ1-1; no definite D call. The CDR3 totals 13 residues. Germline V gives CDR1 LNHDA, CDR2 SQIVND (reference sequence). V gave up 4 bases and J gave up 5 bases, with 11 bases separating them. CDR3 bases: TGTGCCAGTAGTACAGCCACGGGGACTGAAGCTTTCTTT. Translation: CASSTATGTEAFF.

By frequency in the sample, this clone is medium-sized. The V and J genes are TRBV6-5 and TRBJ1-2; 7 bases fit TRBD1. CDR3 length equals 16 residues. The germline V gene encodes CDR1 MNHEY and CDR2 SVGAGI. The V gene end was trimmed by 2 bases and the J gene end by 5 bases; junction bases not matched to a gene: 11. The CDR3 DNA reads as TGTGCCAGCAGTTACCAAATCGGGACAGTTGAATATGGCTACACCTTC. It translates to CASSYQIGTVEYGYTF.

This chain connects TRBV28 to TRBJ2-1; 7 nucleotides align to TRBD2. The CDR3 is 13 residues long. In germline, CDR1 is MDHEN, CDR2 SYDVKM. The CDR3 sequence: CAGGERDYNEQFF. Here the CDR3 DNA reads TGTGCTGGGGGGGAGCGGGACTACAATGAGCAGTTCTTC.

The chain has TRBV5-1 and TRBJ1-5; possible D gene TRBD1, 5 bases. CDR3 length equals 14 residues. CDR1 and CDR2 (germline): SGHRS, YFSETQ. Trimming cost V 0 bases and J 6 bases, with 10 bases left between them. Here the CDR3 DNA reads TGCGCCAGCAGCTTGGGGGACGTGTCTCAGCCCCAGCATTTT. Its protein product is CASSLGDVSQPQHF.

In nucleotides, the CDR3 is TGCGCCAGCAGCTTGGGACAGGGGATGTACGAGCAGTACTTC. Its translation is CASSLGQGMYEQYF. The chain is built from TRBV5-1 and TRBJ2-5; TRBD1 matches 8 bases. The DNA matches TRBJ2-7 better at its end, which makes the J call doubtful. Germline CDR1 reads SGHRS; CDR2 reads YFSETQ. The CDR3 has 14 amino acids.

The chain employs TRBV6-5 and TRBJ2-7; the D is unclear. The germline V gene has CDR1 MNHEY and CDR2 SVGAGI. V was cut by 6 bases and J by 1 base, with 7 bases left in between. This CDR3 contains 12 residues. DNA for the CDR3: TGTGCCAGCAGGCCGAGTTCCTACGAGCAGTACTTC. Translated: CASRPSSYEQYF.

A single count supports this clone. The gene calls are TRBV4-1 and TRBJ1-2; TRBD1 might be the D (5 bases). The CDR3 runs 15 residues. The V gene lost 0 bases and the J gene lost 6 bases, with 14 bases spanning the gap. Germline values: CDR1 MGHRA, CDR2 YSYEKL. CDR3 residues: CASSQDRGGAHGYTF. In DNA, the CDR3 is TGCGCCAGCAGCCAAGATCGGGGAGGGGCTCATGGCTACACCTTC.

This clone has just a few counts. The rearrangement links TRBV7-2 to TRBJ2-1, with a possible D match to TRBD2 (5 bases). V gave up 8 bases and J gave up 4 bases, with 12 bases separating them. Germline V CDR1 and CDR2: SGHTA, FQGNSA. The CDR3 has 13 amino acids. The CDR3: CASEGGGYNEQFF. As DNA, the CDR3 is TGTGCCAGCGAAGGCGGAGGATACAATGAGCAGTTCTTC.

The table lists this clone with a few counts. The chain links TRBV20-1 to TRBJ1-4; D remains ambiguous. The CDR3 totals 11 residues. Germline V gives CDR1 DFQATT, CDR2 SNEGSKA (reference sequence). As DNA, the CDR3 is TGCACATACCGCCTGGGGGAAAAACTGTTTTTT. This encodes CTYRLGEKLFF.

The chain employs TRBV18 and TRBJ2-1, with TRBD2 matching over 14 bases. Germline V CDR1 and CDR2: KGHSH, LQKENI. The CDR3 runs to 16 residues. The junction had 0 bases not matched to a gene; V was cut back by 5 bases and J by 0 bases. As DNA, the CDR3 is TGTGCCAGCTCAGGGACTAGCGGGGGCTCCTACAATGAGCAGTTCTTC. Translating it yields CASSGTSGGSYNEQFF. The full variable domain, rest sourced from reference TRBV18 and TRBJ2-1, is NAGVMQNPRHLVRRRGQEARLRCSPMKGHSHVYWYRQLPEEGLKFMVYLQKENIIDESGMPKERFSAEFPKEGPSILRIQQVVRGDSAAYFCASSGTSGGSYNEQFFGPGTRLTVL.

The CDR3, as DNA: TGTGCCAGCACCCCCCTAGCGGGAGGGTTGGTACGCACAGATACGCAGTATTTT. Its translation: CASTPLAGGLVRTDTQYF. The chain recombines TRBV27 with TRBJ2-3, with 12 bases that match TRBD2. This CDR3 comprises 18 residues. J gave up 1 base and V 7 bases, and 12 bases lay outside the gene matches. Germline V gene lookup returns CDR1 MNHEY and CDR2 SMNVEV (reference sequence).